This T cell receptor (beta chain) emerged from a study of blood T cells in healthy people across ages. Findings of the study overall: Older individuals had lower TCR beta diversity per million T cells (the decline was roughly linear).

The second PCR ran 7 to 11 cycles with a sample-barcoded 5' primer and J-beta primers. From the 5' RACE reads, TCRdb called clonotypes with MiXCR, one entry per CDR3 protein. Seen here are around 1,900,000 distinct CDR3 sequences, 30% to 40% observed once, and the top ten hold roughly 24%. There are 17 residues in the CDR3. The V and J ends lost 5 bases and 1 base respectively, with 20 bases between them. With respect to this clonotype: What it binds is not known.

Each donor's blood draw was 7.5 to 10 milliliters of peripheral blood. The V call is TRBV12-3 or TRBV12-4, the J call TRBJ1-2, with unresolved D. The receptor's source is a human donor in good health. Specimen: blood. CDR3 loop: CASSVWSDPRNNYGYTF. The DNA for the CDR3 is TGTGCCAGCAGTGTTTGGAGCGACCCACGTAATAACTATGGCTACACCTTC.